This TCR beta chain was profiled in a study of CD8 T cells in Susac syndrome. Relapsing-remitting disease, either stable or active, was present in the multiple sclerosis controls, who were treatment-naive patients. The sample holds one count of this clonotype. This CDR3 comprises 14 residues. Trimming took off 5 bases at V and 0 bases at J, with 7 bases between the two ends. Germline CDR1 and CDR2: LNHDA and SQIVND (reference sequence). Random hexamers were used to reverse transcribe an amount of about 0.5 to 1 ug RNA. Amplification of TCR beta CDR3 spanned 54 Vbeta and 13 Jbeta via immunoSEQ multiplex PCR. In TCRdb, the immunoSEQ multiplex PCR reads were re-called with MiXCR into one record per CDR3 protein. The table has a few hundred thousand distinct CDR3 sequences, about 93% seen once; the top ten hold about 0.12%.

The chain recombines TRBV19 with TRBJ2-2; tentatively, D is TRBD1 (6 bases). This clonotype was obtained from a human donor with multiple sclerosis. Sequencing was done on a sample of CD8+ T cells from PBMCs. As DNA, the CDR3 is TGTGCCAGTAGTGCAGGGGCGAACACCGGGGAGCTGTTTTTT. This encodes CASSAGANTGELFF.